These T cell receptor beta chains were read from a single sample in a study of T cells in narcolepsy. The assay was immunoSEQ multiplex PCR, and TCRdb's table has in-frame clones only and misses some. The sample lists approximately 30,000 clones, 80% to 90% occurring once. Material: CD45RA- memory CD4+ T cells from PBMCs. Receptor source: a human donor with narcolepsy. Each CDR3 is given with its conserved first and last residue.

len,v_gene,j_gene,CDR3aa
14,TRBV30,TRBJ2-3,CAWSPAGKTDTQYF
15,TRBV5-1,TRBJ2-7,CASSLGPTNRDEQYF
18,TRBV28,TRBJ2-3,CASSLSVGTSDSTDTQYF
13,TRBV7-9,TRBJ2-3,CASSSIMADTQYF
15,TRBV5-1,TRBJ2-3,CASSLASTSTDTQYF
12,TRBV29-1,TRBJ2-5,CSVDPRQETQYF
12,TRBV28,TRBJ1-1,CASSLLLPEAFF
15,TRBV5-1,TRBJ2-7,CASRYEPGGVYEQYF
11,TRBV20-1,TRBJ1-1,CSAPGRSEAFF
14,TRBV5-4,TRBJ2-7,CASSGGTGFYEQYF
11,TRBV20-1,TRBJ2-7,CSARASTGEYF
15,TRBV11-3,TRBJ2-6,CASSRGVSGANVLTF
16,TRBV11-3,TRBJ1-2,CASSLGKGTPNYGYTF
15,TRBV5-4,TRBJ2-5,CASSQGTGGAETQYF
16,TRBV5-1,TRBJ1-2,CASSPILGQGNYGYTF
15,TRBV28,TRBJ1-5,CASSLGLYSNQPQHF
16,TRBV11-2,TRBJ2-7,CASSETSGRAGYEQYF
14,TRBV6-1,TRBJ2-7,CASRPTGGRNEQYF
13,TRBV10-2,TRBJ1-2,CASSESRTDGYTF
15,TRBV27,TRBJ2-7,CASSFGRGSHYEQYF
14,TRBV5-6,TRBJ1-2,CASSLNRGMGGYTF
15,TRBV7-8,TRBJ2-6,CASSLMDSGANVLTF
13,TRBV18,TRBJ1-6,CASSRDRDSPLHF
15,TRBV5-4,TRBJ2-3,CASTPTGGYTDTQYF
15,TRBV2,TRBJ2-1,CASSGRGRLNNEQFF
12,TRBV6-5,TRBJ1-1,CASSYDNTEAFF